The 5 T cell receptor beta chains listed next were all sequenced from one sample in a study of T cell clonality in common variable immunodeficiency. General observations from the study: Fewer deletions and N-nucleotide insertions were reportedly seen in common variable immunodeficiency TCR beta sequences.

Their antigens remain unidentified. Assay used: immunoSEQ multiplex PCR; TCRdb lists only in-frame clones, some missing. Altogether 21,000 or so clones were found in the sample, and no singletons occur. Specimen: peripheral blood mononuclear cells. Every receptor here comes from a human donor with common variable immunodeficiency.

In this sample, this clone turned up many times. The CDR3 end is not reached by the read, which stops 3 residues before it; the germline J gene fills it in. The chain couples TRBV5-8 to TRBJ2-7; TRBD2 aligns across 8 bases. The V gene's germline CDR1 is SGHTS and CDR2 YDEGEE. The junction had 9 bases not matched to a gene; V was cut back by 2 bases and J by 5 bases. This CDR3 has 15 amino acids. CDR3 bases read: TGTGCCAGCAGCTTAACTAGCGGACGCCGGCACGAG. It encodes CASSLTSGRRHE. The complete CDR3 sequence is CASSLTSGRRHEQYF.

This clone showed up many times. The read ends 3 residues early relative to the CDR3; the germline J gene fills the gap. V usage is TRBV19 and J usage is TRBJ1-5; 8 nucleotides agree with TRBD1. V gave up 5 bases and J gave up 5 bases; unmatched junction bases: 2. Germline CDR1 is LNHDA and CDR2 is SQIVND (reference sequence). The CDR3 loop spans 13 amino acids. Here the CDR3 reads CASSGTGDQPQHF. CDR3 DNA, as far as it was read: TGTGCCAGTAGTGGGACAGGAGATCAGCCC. The entire variable domain, with the rest obtained from reference TRBV19 and TRBJ1-5, is as follows: DGGITQSPKYLFRKEGQNVTLSCEQNLNHDAMYWYRQDPGQGLRLIYYSQIVNDFQKGDIAEGYSVSREKKESFPLTVTSAQKNPTAFYLCASSGTGDQPQHFGDGTRLSIL.

On this clone: The sequenced fragment ends 3 residues before the CDR3 boundary, so the rest is inferred from the germline J gene. This rearrangement joins TRBV5-1 to TRBJ2-5; weak D call: TRBD1 (6 bases). Trimming pared 0 bases from V and 1 base from J, leaving 13 bases between. This CDR3 spans 16 amino acids. The germline V gene has CDR1 SGHRS and CDR2 YFSETQ. The DNA read from the CDR3 is TGCGCCAGCAGCTTGGTGCAGGGGCTCCCCCAAGAGACC. As protein: CASSLVQGLPQET. From start to end, the CDR3 is CASSLVQGLPQETQYF.

This clone was counted at least ten times. The read comes to an end 3 residues before the CDR3 does, leaving the germline J gene to fill in the end. The J gene is TRBJ2-7, the V gene TRBV9; the D gene is possibly TRBD2 (7 bases). From germline, CDR1 is SGDLS and CDR2 YYNGEE. The CDR3 consists of 15 residues. The V end was cut by 2 bases, the J end by 5 bases, with 17 bases between. The CDR3 loop reads CASSVLGGLSDEQYF. The sequenced part of the CDR3 DNA is TGTGCCAGCAGCGTCTTGGGGGGGCTTTCGGACGAG.

This clone appeared many times. The CDR3 extends 3 residues past the end of the read, so its final part is completed from the germline J gene. This chain joins TRBV5-1 and TRBJ2-7; D not certain. Per the germline V gene, CDR1 is SGHRS and CDR2 is YFSETQ. The length of the CDR3 is 14 residues. Trimming took off 1 base at V and 4 bases at J, with 12 bases between the two ends. CDR3 in amino acids: CASSLSPRYYEQYF. CDR3 DNA (partial): TGCGCCAGCAGCTTGTCTCCCCGCTATTACGAG.